This entry concerns a single TCR beta chain. Adults between roughly 18 and 95 years of age took part from about 24 US areas. Recovery among Cohort 3 donors was established by two negative PCRs, clearance, or symptom resolution. In the study's own analysis: Researchers report that nucleated cell counts were estimated from reference gene primer amplification. Profiled with immunoSEQ multiplex PCR; TCRdb holds only in-frame clones, not every one. V and J calls plus clone size are reproduced from that table; the DNA served to infer D and trimming. Of about 260,000 clones listed, more than 80% are singletons. The sample is drawn from a study of blood T cell repertoires in COVID-19. About the research overall: The cDNA or gDNA used as material had been derived from T cells, B-cell-depleted T cells, or PBMCs.

The source of this sequence is a woman aged 18-35 years who had recovered from COVID-19. The specimen was PBMCs or T cells enriched from blood (not recorded which).

This CDR3 reads CASSPRANEQFF. CDR3 DNA sequence: TGTGCCAGCAGCCCCAGGGCAAATGAGCAGTTCTTC. The chain carries TRBV5-6 and TRBJ2-1; a weak D match, TRBD1 (5 bases). The V and J ends lost 4 bases and 7 bases respectively, with 9 bases between them. CDR1 SGHDT and CDR2 YYEEEE come from the germline V gene. The CDR3 has 12 amino acids.